This entry features one T cell receptor (beta chain) sequence. This entry is derived from a study of blood T cell repertoires in COVID-19. TCRdb's copy holds only in-frame clones and misses some; the assay was immunoSEQ multiplex PCR. The sample holds fewer than 300,000 clones, roughly four fifths seen once. The germline CDR1 and CDR2 sequences are SGHTA and FQGNSA. This CDR3 comprises 14 residues. V lost 5 bases, J lost 6 bases, and 4 bases stayed unmatched. Material for sequencing was PBMCs or T cells enriched from blood (not recorded which). The chain links TRBV7-2 to TRBJ2-1; 10 bases map to TRBD1. The source is a man aged 40-49 years who had been exposed to COVID-19. As DNA, the CDR3 is TGTGCCAGCAGCAGGGACAGGGGCCCCAATGAGCAGTTCTTC. It is translated as CASSRDRGPNEQFF.